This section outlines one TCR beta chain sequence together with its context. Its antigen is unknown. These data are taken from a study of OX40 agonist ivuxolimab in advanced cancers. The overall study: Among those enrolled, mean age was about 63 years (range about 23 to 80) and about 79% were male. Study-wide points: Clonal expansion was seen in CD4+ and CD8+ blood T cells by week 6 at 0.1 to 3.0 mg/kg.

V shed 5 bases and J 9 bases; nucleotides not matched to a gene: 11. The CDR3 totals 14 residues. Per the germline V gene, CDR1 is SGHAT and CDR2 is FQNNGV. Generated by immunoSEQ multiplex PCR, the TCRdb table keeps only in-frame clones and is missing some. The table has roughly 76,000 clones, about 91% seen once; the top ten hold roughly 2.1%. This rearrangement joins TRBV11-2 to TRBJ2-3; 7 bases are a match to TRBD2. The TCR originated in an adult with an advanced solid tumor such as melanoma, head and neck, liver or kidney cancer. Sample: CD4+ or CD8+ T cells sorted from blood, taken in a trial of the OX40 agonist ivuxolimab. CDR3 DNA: TGTGCCAGCAGCCCCGTCGGTGGAGCGGGAACGCAGTATTTT. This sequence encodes CASSPVGGAGTQYF.